This TCR beta chain was identified in a study of molecular identifiers for immune sequencing clone quantification. Study-level points and caveats: More than 98% of effector molecules, versus under 1% of naive-cell molecules, belonged to clones above 20 RNA copies.

The authors built bulk TCR libraries by previously described methods with listed TCR primers. TCRdb reanalysed the PCR reads using MiXCR and keeps one entry per CDR3 protein. Of about 320,000 distinct CDR3 sequences listed, roughly 24% are singletons. This clonotype has a handful of counts. Its antigen is unknown. The ends lost 3 bases at V and 0 bases at J; junction bases unmatched: 6. Germline-derived CDR1 and CDR2 are SGDLS and YYNGEE. This CDR3 comprises 16 residues. Sorting was used to obtain naive CD8 T cells (CD8+CD4-CCR7+CD45RA+). This clonotype was obtained from a human donor in good health. Some libraries in this study had Jurkat cell RNA spiked in. J is TRBJ2-1 and V is TRBV9, with 7 positions matching TRBD1. Sequenced input: naive CD8+ T cells from blood, with Jurkat cell RNA spiked in. Sample subset: FACS-sorted CD8+CD4-CCR7+CD45RA+ naive T cells. The CDR3 loop reads CASSAPGTASYNEQFF. As DNA, the CDR3 is TGTGCCAGCAGCGCCCCCGGGACAGCCTCCTACAATGAGCAGTTCTTC.